This T cell receptor beta chain was captured by sequencing in a study of T-cell reconstitution after alpha-beta-depleted transplantation in children. This CDR3 is 17 amino acids long. In germline, CDR1 is DFQATT, CDR2 SNEGSKA (reference sequence). The V and J ends lost 4 bases and 5 bases, in that order; junction bases with no gene match: 11. This clonotype has only a few counts. Unique molecular identifiers were used in preparing the TCRbeta library. Each CDR3 protein is one row after TCRdb ran MiXCR on the PCR reads. The sample yields hundreds of thousands of distinct CDR3 sequences, 16% seen once. The V call is TRBV20-1, the J call TRBJ2-5; 15 nucleotides line up with TRBD2. The source was PBMCs from the stem cell graft donor, collected from the stem cell graft. The sequence derives from a human donor who donated a stem cell graft to a child with acute myeloid leukemia. The CDR3 DNA follows: TGCAGTGCTAAAACCGGGACTAGCGGGGGGACGACGGAGACCCAGTACTTC. This gives the protein CSAKTGTSGGTTETQYF.